A single sample gave rise to the 14 T cell receptor beta chains below, sequenced in a study of identical twins. TCRdb itself ran the 5' RACE reads through MiXCR, one entry per CDR3 protein. The table has some 1,700,000 distinct CDR3 sequences, under 35% seen once. The sample comprised cord blood. All receptors come from a newborn girl in good health.

The chain couples TRBV7-2 to TRBJ2-1; D is ambiguous. This CDR3 contains 15 residues. Germline CDR1 and CDR2: SGHTA and FQGNSA. V was shortened by 5 bases and J by 0 bases, with 11 bases between the two germline ends. The DNA for the CDR3 is TGTGCCAGCAGCGCCCGGATGAGCTCCTACAATGAGCAGTTCTTC. It is translated as CASSARMSSYNEQFF.

The CDR3 coding sequence is TGTGCCAGCAGTTTAGGGTTCGGGAGGACCTACTACGAGCAGTACTTC. Its translation is CASSLGFGRTYYEQYF. V is TRBV28 and J is TRBJ2-7, with 7 bases aligning to TRBD2. This CDR3 has 16 residues. From germline, CDR1 is MDHEN and CDR2 SYDVKM. The trim removed 2 bases at V and 3 bases at J, leaving 10 bases unmatched.

Concerning this clonotype: The conserved phenylalanine or tryptophan is not found at the CDR3 terminus, so this likely reflects a read error. This chain joins TRBV24-1 and TRBJ2-5, with TRBD1 identical over 9 bases. J gave up 5 bases and V 2 bases, and 2 bases lay outside the gene matches. The CDR3 totals 14 residues. Per germline, CDR1 KGHDR and CDR2 SFDVKD. The CDR3 DNA sequence: TGTGCCACCAGTGATTGGGGGACAGGGGAGACCCAGTACTGC. Its translation: CATSDWGTGETQYC.

V and J are TRBV25-1 and TRBJ1-3; possibly TRBD1 for D (5 bases). Trimming removed 3 bases from V and 3 bases from J, with 9 bases in between. The CDR3 is made up of 14 amino acids. CDR1 and CDR2 (germline): MGHDK, SYGVNS. CDR3 in amino acids: CASSDGQGGNTIYF. The CDR3 DNA reads as TGTGCCAGCAGTGACGGGCAGGGTGGAAACACCATATATTTT.

This clonotype has a handful of counts. This sequence joins TRBV24-1 and TRBJ2-1; no clear D gene. Per germline, CDR1 KGHDR and CDR2 SFDVKD. This CDR3 has 15 residues. V lost 3 bases, J lost 10 bases, and 18 bases lay in between. The CDR3 is CATSDVTENYGEQFF. In DNA form, the CDR3 reads TGTGCCACCAGTGATGTAACCGAAAACTACGGGGAGCAGTTCTTC.

The rearrangement uses TRBV6-6 and TRBJ1-1; TRBD1 aligns across 8 bases. Germline V gene lookup returns CDR1 MNHNY and CDR2 SVGAGI (reference sequence). The CDR3 covers 14 residues. Trimming took 6 bases from V and 4 from J; bases not matched to a gene: 7. As DNA, the CDR3 is TGTGCCAGCAGAACGGACAGGGTGGGCACTGAAGCTTTCTTT. It codes for CASRTDRVGTEAFF.

The chain joins TRBV5-1 to TRBJ1-2; D perhaps matches TRBD1 (5 bases). In germline, CDR1 is SGHRS, CDR2 YFSETQ. The CDR3 covers 11 residues. V lost 7 bases and J 2 bases, leaving 6 bases between the germline ends. The CDR3 coding sequence is TGCGCCAGCGGGGACAACTATGGCTACACCTTC. It yields the protein CASGDNYGYTF. The whole variable domain, remainder taken from reference TRBV5-1 and TRBJ1-2, is KAGVTQTPRYLIKTRGQQVTLSCSPISGHRSVSWYQQTPGQGLQFLFEYFSETQRNKGNFPGRFSGRQFSNSRSEMNVSTLELGDSALYLCASGDNYGYTFGSGTRLTVV.

Note on this clonotype: A much larger clone differs by one base, so this may be a read error. This chain links TRBV12-3 or TRBV12-4 with TRBJ2-3; D ambiguous. CDR3 size: 12 residues. The CDR3 spells CASRKWTDTEYF. CDR3 nucleotide sequence: TGTGCCAGCAGGAAATGGACGGATACGGAGTATTTT.

The chain links TRBV7-2 to TRBJ2-5; 7 bases match TRBD2. Germline assignment: CDR1 SGHTA and CDR2 FQGNSA. V was pared by 1 base and J by 11 bases, with 16 bases of the junction left unmatched. The CDR3 totals 16 residues. CDR3 DNA sequence: TGTGCCAGCAGCTTAGAGGGAGGGCCTTATTCAGGAGAGCAGTACTTC. This encodes CASSLEGGPYSGEQYF.

This chain uses TRBV25-1 with TRBJ1-2, with 8 nucleotides matching TRBD1. Germline V gene lookup returns CDR1 MGHDK and CDR2 SYGVNS. This CDR3 contains 16 residues. With V trimmed by 8 bases and J by 8 bases, 19 bases remained unmatched. The CDR3 sequence: CASSSGTGTGLMGYTF. CDR3 DNA: TGTGCCAGCTCCAGCGGGACCGGGACAGGTCTAATGGGCTACACCTTC.

In its sample, this clonotype was seen many times. This chain links TRBV12-3 or TRBV12-4 with TRBJ2-5, with D unresolved. V gave up 4 bases and J gave up 2 bases, with 8 bases separating them. The CDR3 spans 13 residues. The CDR3 is CASSSSTQETQYF. In nucleotides, the CDR3 is TGTGCCAGCAGTTCGTCAACACAAGAGACCCAGTACTTC.

The chain combines TRBV30 with TRBJ1-2, with 9 bases lining up with TRBD1. The CDR3 loop spans 13 amino acids. J lost 5 bases, V lost 2 bases, and 3 bases had no gene match. The V gene's germline CDR1 is GTSNPN and CDR2 SVGIG (reference sequence). The CDR3 region is CAWSPGQGYGYTF. The CDR3 region has the DNA TGTGCCTGGAGTCCGGGACAGGGTTATGGCTACACCTTC.

A few counts support this clonotype. The chain combines TRBV14 with TRBJ2-1; 9 bases are a match to TRBD2. V gave up 2 bases and J gave up 0 bases; unmatched junction bases: 5. This CDR3 is 17 amino acids long. Germline CDR1 reads SGHDN; CDR2 reads FVKESK. Here the CDR3 reads CASSQRGLASSYNEQFF. The CDR3 DNA reads as TGTGCCAGCAGCCAACGGGGACTAGCTAGCTCCTACAATGAGCAGTTCTTC. Variable domain in full (rest from reference TRBV14 and TRBJ2-1): EAGVTQFPSHSVIEKGQTVTLRCDPISGHDNLYWYRRVMGKEIKFLLHFVKESKQDESGMPNNRFLAERTGGTYSTLKVQPAELEDSGVYFCASSQRGLASSYNEQFFGPGTRLTVL.

This clonotype was counted only a few times. As DNA, the CDR3 is TGCGCCAGCAGCTTGCGGTCAGTAGATGGCTACACCTTC. This gives the protein CASSLRSVDGYTF. The rearrangement links TRBV5-1 to TRBJ1-2; D remains ambiguous. The CDR3 is 13 residues long. V lost 1 base, J lost 6 bases, and 10 bases lay in between. The V gene's germline CDR1 is SGHRS and CDR2 YFSETQ.